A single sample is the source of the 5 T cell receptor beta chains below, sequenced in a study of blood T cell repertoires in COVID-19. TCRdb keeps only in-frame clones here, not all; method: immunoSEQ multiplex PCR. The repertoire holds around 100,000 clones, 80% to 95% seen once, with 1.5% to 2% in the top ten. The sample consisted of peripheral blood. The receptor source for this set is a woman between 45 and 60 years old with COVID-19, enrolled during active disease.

The chain's CDR3 is CASSLGTGRSEQPQHF. DNA for the CDR3: TGTGCCAGCAGCCTCGGGACAGGGCGTTCGGAACAGCCCCAGCATTTT. The J gene is TRBJ1-5, the V gene TRBV28; 9 positions agree with TRBD1. CDR3 length equals 16 residues. V shed 6 bases, J shed 7 bases, and the junction held 13 bases outside the gene matches. Germline CDR1 MDHEN, CDR2 SYDVKM.

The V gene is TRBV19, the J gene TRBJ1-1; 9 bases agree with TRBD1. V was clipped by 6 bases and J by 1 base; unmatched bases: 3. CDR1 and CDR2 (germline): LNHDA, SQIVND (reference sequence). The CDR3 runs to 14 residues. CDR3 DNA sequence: TGTGCCAGTAGACTACAGGGGGCGAACACTGAAGCTTTCTTT. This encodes CASRLQGANTEAFF.

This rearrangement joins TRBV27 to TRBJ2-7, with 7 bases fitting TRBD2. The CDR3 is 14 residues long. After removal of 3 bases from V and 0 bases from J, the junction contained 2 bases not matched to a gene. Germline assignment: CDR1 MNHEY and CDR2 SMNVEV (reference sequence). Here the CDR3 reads CASSLGGSSYEQYF. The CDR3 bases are TGTGCCAGCAGTTTGGGGGGGAGCTCCTACGAGCAGTACTTC.

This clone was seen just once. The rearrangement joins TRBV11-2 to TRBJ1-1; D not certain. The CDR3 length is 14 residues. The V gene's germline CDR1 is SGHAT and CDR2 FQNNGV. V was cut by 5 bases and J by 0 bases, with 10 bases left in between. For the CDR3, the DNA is TGTGCCAGCAGCGCGGCCCCCATGAACACTGAAGCTTTCTTT. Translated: CASSAAPMNTEAFF.

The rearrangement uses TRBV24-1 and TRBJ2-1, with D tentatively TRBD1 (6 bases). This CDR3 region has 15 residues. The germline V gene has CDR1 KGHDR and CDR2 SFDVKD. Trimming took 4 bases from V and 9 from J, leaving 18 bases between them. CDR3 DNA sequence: TGTGCCACCAGTGACCCTGGCATGGCGACAGGTGAGCAGTTCTTC. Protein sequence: CATSDPGMATGEQFF.